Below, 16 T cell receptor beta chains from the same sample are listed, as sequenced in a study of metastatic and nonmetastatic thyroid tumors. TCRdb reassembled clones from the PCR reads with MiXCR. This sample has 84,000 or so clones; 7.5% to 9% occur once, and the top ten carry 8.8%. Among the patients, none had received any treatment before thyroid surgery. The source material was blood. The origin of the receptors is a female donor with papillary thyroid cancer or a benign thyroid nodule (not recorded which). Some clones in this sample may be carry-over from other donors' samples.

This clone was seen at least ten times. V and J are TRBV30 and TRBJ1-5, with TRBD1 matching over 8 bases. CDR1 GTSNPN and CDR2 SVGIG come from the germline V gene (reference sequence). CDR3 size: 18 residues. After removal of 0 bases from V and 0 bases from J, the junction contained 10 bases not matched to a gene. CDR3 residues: CAWSVTGTGLYSNQPQHF. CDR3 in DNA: TGTGCCTGGAGTGTAACCGGGACAGGACTCTATAGCAATCAGCCCCAGCATTTT.

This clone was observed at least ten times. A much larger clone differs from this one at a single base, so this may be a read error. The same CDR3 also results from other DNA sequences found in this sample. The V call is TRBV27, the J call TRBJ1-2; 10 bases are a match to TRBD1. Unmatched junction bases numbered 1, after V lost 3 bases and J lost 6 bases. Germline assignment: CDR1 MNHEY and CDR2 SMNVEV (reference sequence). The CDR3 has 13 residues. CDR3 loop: CASSFGTGDGYTF. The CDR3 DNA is TGTGCCAGCAGTTTCGGGACAGGGGATGGCTACACCTTC.

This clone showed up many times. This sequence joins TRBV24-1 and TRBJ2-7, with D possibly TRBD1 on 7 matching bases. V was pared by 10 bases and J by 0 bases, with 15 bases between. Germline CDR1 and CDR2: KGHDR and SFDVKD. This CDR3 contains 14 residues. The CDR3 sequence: CATNSGGSSYEQYF. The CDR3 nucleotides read TGTGCCACTAACTCAGGGGGGAGCTCCTACGAGCAGTACTTC.

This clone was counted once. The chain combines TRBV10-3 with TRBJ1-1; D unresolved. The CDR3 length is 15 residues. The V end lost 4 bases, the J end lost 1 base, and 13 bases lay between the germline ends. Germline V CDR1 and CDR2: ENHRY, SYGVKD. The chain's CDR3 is CAISALGVQNTEAFF. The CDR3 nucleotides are TGTGCCATCAGTGCCTTGGGAGTCCAGAACACTGAAGCTTTCTTT.

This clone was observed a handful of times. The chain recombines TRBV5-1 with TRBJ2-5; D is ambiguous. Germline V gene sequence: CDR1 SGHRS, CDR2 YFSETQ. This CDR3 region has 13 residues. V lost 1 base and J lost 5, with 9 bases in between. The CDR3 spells CASSLKVRETQYF. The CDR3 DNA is TGCGCCAGCAGCTTGAAGGTCCGGGAGACCCAGTACTTC.

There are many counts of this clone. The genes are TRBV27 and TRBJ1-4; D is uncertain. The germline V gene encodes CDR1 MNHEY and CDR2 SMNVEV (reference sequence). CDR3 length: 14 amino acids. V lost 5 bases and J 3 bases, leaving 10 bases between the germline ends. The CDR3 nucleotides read TGTGCCAGCAGTCCCTTACAATCTAATGAAAAACTGTTTTTT. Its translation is CASSPLQSNEKLFF.

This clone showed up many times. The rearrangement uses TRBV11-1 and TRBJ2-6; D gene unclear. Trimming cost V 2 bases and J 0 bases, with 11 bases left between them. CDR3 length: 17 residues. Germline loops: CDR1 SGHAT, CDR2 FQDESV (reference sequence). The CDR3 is CASSLMSGRSGANVLTF. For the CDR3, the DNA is TGTGCCAGCAGCTTAATGTCGGGCCGCTCTGGGGCCAACGTCCTGACTTTC.

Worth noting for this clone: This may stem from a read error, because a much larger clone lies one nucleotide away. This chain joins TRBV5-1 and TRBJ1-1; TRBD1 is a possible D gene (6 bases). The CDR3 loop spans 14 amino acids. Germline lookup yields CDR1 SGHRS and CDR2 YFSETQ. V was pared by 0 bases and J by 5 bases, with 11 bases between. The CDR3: CASSLGRGGTEAFF. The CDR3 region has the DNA TGCGCCAGCAGCTTGGGCAGGGGTGGTACTGAAGCTTTCTTT.

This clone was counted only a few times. Written as DNA, the CDR3 is TGCGCCAGCAGCCAATTCACAGCCTCCTACGAGCAGTACTTC. Its translation: CASSQFTASYEQYF. The chain combines TRBV4-1 with TRBJ2-7; D not certain. Germline lookup yields CDR1 MGHRA and CDR2 YSYEKL. The V end was cut by 2 bases, the J end by 0 bases, with 8 bases between. The CDR3 is made up of 14 amino acids.

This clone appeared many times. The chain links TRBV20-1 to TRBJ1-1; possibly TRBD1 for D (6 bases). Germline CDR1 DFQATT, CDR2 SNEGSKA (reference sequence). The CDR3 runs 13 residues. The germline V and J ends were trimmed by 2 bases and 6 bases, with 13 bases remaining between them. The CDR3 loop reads CSARFQGWPEAFF. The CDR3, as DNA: TGCAGTGCTAGATTTCAGGGGTGGCCTGAAGCTTTCTTT.

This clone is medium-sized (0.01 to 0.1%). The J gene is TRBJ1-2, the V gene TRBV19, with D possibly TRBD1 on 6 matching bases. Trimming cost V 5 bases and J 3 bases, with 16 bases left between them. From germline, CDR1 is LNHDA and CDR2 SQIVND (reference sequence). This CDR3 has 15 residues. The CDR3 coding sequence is TGTGCCAGTAGTTTCAGGGGCTATGGGGACTATGGCTACACCTTC. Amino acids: CASSFRGYGDYGYTF.

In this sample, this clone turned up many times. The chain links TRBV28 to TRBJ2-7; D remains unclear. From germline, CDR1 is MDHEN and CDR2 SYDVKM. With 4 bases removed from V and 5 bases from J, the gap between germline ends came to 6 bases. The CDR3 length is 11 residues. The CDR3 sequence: CASSSENEQYF. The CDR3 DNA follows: TGTGCCAGCAGTTCCGAAAACGAGCAGTACTTC. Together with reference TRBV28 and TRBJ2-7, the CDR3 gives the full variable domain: DVKVTQSSRYLVKRTGEKVFLECVQDMDHENMFWYRQDPGLGLRLIYFSYDVKMKEKGDIPEGYSVSREKKERFSLILESASTNQTSMYLCASSSENEQYFGPGTRLTVT.

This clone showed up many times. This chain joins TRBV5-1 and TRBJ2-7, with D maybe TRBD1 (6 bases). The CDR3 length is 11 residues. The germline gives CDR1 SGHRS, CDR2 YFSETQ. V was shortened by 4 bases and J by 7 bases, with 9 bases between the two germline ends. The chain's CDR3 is CASSGGQEQYF. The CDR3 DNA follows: TGCGCCAGCAGCGGGGGACAAGAGCAGTACTTC.

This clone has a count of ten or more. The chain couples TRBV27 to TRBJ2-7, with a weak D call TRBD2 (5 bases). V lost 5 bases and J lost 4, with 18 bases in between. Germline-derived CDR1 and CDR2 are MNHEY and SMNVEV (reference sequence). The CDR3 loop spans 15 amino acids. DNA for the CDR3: TGTGCCAGCAGTCCCAGGACTGGGATTCGGTACGAGCAGTACTTC. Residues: CASSPRTGIRYEQYF.

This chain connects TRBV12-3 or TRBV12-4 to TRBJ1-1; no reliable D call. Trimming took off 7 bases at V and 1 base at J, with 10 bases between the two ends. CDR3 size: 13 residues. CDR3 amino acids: CASTTDANTEAFF. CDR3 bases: TGTGCCAGCACTACGGACGCGAACACTGAAGCTTTCTTT.

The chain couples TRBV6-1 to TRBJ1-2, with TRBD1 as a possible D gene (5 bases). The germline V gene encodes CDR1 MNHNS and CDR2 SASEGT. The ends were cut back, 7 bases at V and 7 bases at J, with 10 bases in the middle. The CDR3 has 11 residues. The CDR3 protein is CASTRVFGYTF. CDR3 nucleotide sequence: TGTGCCAGCACCAGGGTCTTTGGCTACACCTTC.